The rows below give T cell receptor beta chains drawn from one sample of a study of monozygotic twins with inflammatory bowel disease. No DNA is given; TCRdb re-called the 5' RACE reads and lists each CDR3 protein once. This sample's table reports around 410,000 distinct CDR3 sequences. Sequenced material: blood. These receptors all come from a human donor with ulcerative colitis or Crohn's disease, or a healthy co-twin of an affected twin (not recorded which). Both conserved end residues are part of each CDR3.

>TRBJ1-4|TRBV12-3/TRBV12-4
CASSPRGLREKLFF
>TRBJ1-1|TRBV27
CASGVRGLLITEAFF
>TRBJ2-7|TRBV5-1
CASSLGGGSSYEQYF
>TRBJ1-2|TRBV3-1
CASSTDGAAVYTF
>TRBJ2-7|TRBV9
CASSVSGTARYEQYF
>TRBJ2-6|TRBV5-1
CASRKDGFSGANVLTF
>TRBJ1-2|TRBV18
CASSVTRSGEDYGYTF
>TRBJ1-2|TRBV6-2/TRBV6-3
CASSYTGQSPGGYTF
>TRBJ2-5|TRBV15
CATSREQGFQETQYF
>TRBJ2-2|TRBV7-2
CASVWGTGIGGELFF
>TRBJ1-5|TRBV18
CASSPGGVGDNQPQHF
>TRBJ2-3|TRBV4-1
CASSPRDLTDTQYF
>TRBJ2-7|TRBV7-7
CASSEGHEGAYEQYF
>TRBJ2-2|TRBV9
CASSVSQPRGELFF
>TRBJ2-7|TRBV7-7
CASSSRKGHEQYF